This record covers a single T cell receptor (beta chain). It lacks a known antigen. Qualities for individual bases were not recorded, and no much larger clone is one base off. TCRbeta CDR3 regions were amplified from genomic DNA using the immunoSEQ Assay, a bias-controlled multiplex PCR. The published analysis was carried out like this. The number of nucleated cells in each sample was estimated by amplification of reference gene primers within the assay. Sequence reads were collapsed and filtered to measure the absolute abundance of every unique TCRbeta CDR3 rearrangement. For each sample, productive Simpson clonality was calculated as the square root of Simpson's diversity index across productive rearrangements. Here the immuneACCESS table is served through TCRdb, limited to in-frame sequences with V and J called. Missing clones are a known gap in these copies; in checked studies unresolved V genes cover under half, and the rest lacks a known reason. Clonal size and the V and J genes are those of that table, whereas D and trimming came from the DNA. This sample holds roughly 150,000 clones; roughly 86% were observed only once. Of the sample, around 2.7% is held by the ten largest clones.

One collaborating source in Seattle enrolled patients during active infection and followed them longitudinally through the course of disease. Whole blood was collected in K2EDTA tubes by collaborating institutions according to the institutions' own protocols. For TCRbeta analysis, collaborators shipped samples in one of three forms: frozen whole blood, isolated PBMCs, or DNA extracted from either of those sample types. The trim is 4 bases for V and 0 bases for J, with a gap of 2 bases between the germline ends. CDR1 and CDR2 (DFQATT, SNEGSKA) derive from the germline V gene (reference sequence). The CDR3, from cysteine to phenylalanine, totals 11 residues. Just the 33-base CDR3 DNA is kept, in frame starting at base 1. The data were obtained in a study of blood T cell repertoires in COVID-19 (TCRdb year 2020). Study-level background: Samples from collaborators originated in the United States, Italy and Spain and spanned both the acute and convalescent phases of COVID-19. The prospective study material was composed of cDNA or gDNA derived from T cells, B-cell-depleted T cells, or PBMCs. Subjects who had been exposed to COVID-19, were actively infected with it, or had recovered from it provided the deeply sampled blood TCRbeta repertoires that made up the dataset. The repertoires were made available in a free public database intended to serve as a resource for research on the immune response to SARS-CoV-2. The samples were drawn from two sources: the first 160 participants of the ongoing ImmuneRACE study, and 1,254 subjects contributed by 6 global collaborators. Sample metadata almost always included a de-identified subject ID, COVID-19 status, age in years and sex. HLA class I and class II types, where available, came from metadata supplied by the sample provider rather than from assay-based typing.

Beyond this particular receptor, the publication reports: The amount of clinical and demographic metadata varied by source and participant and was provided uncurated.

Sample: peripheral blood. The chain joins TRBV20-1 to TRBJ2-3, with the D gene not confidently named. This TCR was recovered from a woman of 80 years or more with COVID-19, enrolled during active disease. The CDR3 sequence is CSATSTDTQYF. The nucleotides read TGCAGTGCTACAAGCACAGATACGCAGTATTTT.